A selection of T cell receptor beta chains follows, all from one sample in a study of CD8 T cells in Susac syndrome. TCRdb recomputed calls from the immunoSEQ multiplex PCR reads with MiXCR, one row per CDR3 protein. Of 200,000 to 300,000 distinct CDR3 sequences listed, approximately 95% are singletons. Sequencing was done on a sample of CD4+ T cells from PBMCs. These receptors were collected from a human donor with Susac syndrome. Each CDR3 is given with its conserved first and last residue. The D gene is left open where the match is weak. Size tells how often a clone was seen (once, few, many) or the class of an expanded clone, and some rows leave it out.

>TRBJ2-7|TRBV14|.|.
CASSQVLTEQYF
TGTGCCAGCAGCCAAGTCCTCACCGAGCAGTACTTC
>TRBJ1-2|TRBV28|.|.
CASRPGQLYGYTF
TGTGCCAGCAGACCCGGACAGCTCTATGGCTACACCTTC
>TRBJ2-7|TRBV5-1|.|TRBD1
CASRPGTGVYEQYF
TGCGCCAGCAGGCCCGGGACAGGGGTTTATGAGCAGTACTTC
>TRBJ2-7|TRBV20-1|.|.
CSASTTPYYEQYF
TGCAGTGCTAGTACGACACCGTATTACGAGCAGTACTTC
>TRBJ2-7|TRBV15|.|.
CATSRGQASSYEQYF
TGTGCCACCAGCAGAGGTCAAGCGTCCTCCTACGAGCAGTACTTC
>TRBJ1-2|TRBV14|.|.
CASSSHTLRGYTF
TGTGCCAGCAGCAGCCATACTCTACGTGGCTACACCTTC
>TRBJ1-1|TRBV12-3/TRBV12-4|.|.
CASTFQGRTEAFF
TGTGCCAGCACCTTCCAGGGGCGTACTGAAGCTTTCTTT
>TRBJ2-7|TRBV23-1|.|.
CASPARTEQYF
TGCGCCAGCCCCGCCCGGACAGAGCAGTACTTC
>TRBJ2-7|TRBV7-9|.|TRBD2
CASSLLAGEREQYF
TGTGCCAGCAGCCTACTAGCGGGAGAGCGCGAGCAGTACTTC
>TRBJ2-2|TRBV5-6|.|TRBD2
CASSLGAGRTGELFF
TGTGCCAGCAGCTTGGGAGCGGGACGAACCGGGGAGCTGTTTTTT
>TRBJ2-7|TRBV3-1|.|.
CASSQEPRHEQYF
TGTGCCAGCAGCCAAGAACCCAGGCACGAGCAGTACTTC
>TRBJ1-1|TRBV18|.|.
CASSPQTEAFF
TGTGCCAGCTCACCACAGACTGAAGCTTTCTTT
>TRBJ2-7|TRBV20-1|.|TRBD2
CSARDPSGSGEQYF
TGCAGTGCTAGAGATCCTAGCGGGAGCGGCGAGCAGTACTTC
>TRBJ2-5|TRBV11-1|.|.
CASSLGSRETQYF
TGTGCCAGCAGCTTGGGGTCCCGAGAGACCCAGTACTTC
>TRBJ1-1|TRBV30|once|.
CAWSVVRLRGTEAFF
TGTGCCTGGAGTGTAGTCCGACTAAGGGGCACTGAAGCTTTCTTT
>TRBJ2-3|TRBV12-3/TRBV12-4|.|.
CASLGVGNTQYF
TGTGCCAGCCTAGGGGTTGGGAATACGCAGTATTTT
>TRBJ2-5|TRBV7-2|.|TRBD1
CASSRQGALQETQYF
TGTGCCAGCAGCCGACAGGGGGCTTTACAAGAGACCCAGTACTTC
>TRBJ1-2|TRBV11-2|.|TRBD1
CASSSGTGDGYTF
TGTGCCAGCAGCTCCGGGACAGGTGATGGCTACACCTTC
>TRBJ2-1|TRBV5-1|.|.
CASSPMSSYNEQFF
TGCGCCAGCAGTCCGATGAGCTCCTACAATGAGCAGTTCTTC
>TRBJ1-3|TRBV9|once|.
CASSVSSSGNTIYF
TGTGCCAGCAGCGTAAGCAGCTCTGGAAACACCATATATTTT
>TRBJ1-2|TRBV19|.|TRBD1
CASRTGTGFGYTF
TGTGCCAGTAGAACCGGGACAGGGTTTGGCTACACCTTC
>TRBJ2-5|TRBV12-3/TRBV12-4|.|.
CASNFPQGGRETQYF
TGTGCCAGCAACTTCCCACAGGGAGGAAGAGAGACCCAGTACTTC
>TRBJ2-3|TRBV2|once|TRBD2
CASGVAGGLTDTQYF
TGTGCCAGCGGCGTTGCGGGAGGCCTCACAGATACGCAGTATTTT
>TRBJ2-3|TRBV3-1|.|.
CASSPPSASTDTQYF
TGTGCCAGCAGCCCCCCTAGCGCCAGCACAGATACGCAGTATTTT
>TRBJ2-7|TRBV15|.|.
CATSRDGTMEQYF
TGTGCCACCAGCAGAGATGGCACTATGGAGCAGTACTTC
>TRBJ2-5|TRBV6-6|.|.
CASSYTWDPQETQYF
TGTGCCAGCAGTTACACGTGGGACCCTCAAGAGACCCAGTACTTC
>TRBJ2-7|TRBV24-1|.|.
CATILGREVGSSYEQYF
TGTGCCACCATCCTTGGCAGGGAAGTGGGGAGCTCCTACGAGCAGTACTTC
>TRBJ1-2|TRBV5-1|.|.
CASRGGSDYGYTF
TGCGCCAGCAGAGGAGGGAGTGACTATGGCTACACCTTC
>TRBJ2-1|TRBV30|.|.
CAWSGSTGQFYNEQFF
TGTGCCTGGAGTGGGTCGACAGGCCAGTTCTACAATGAGCAGTTCTTC
>TRBJ2-7|TRBV30|.|.
CAWNVNNGEQYF
TGTGCCTGGAACGTCAACAATGGCGAGCAGTACTTC
>TRBJ1-4|TRBV12-3/TRBV12-4|.|.
CASSTTPGPNEKLFF
TGTGCCAGCAGTACGACCCCGGGACCTAATGAAAAACTGTTTTTT
>TRBJ2-5|TRBV19|.|.
CASTPGPTPRLKTQYF
TGTGCCAGTACCCCGGGCCCGACTCCTAGACTGAAGACCCAGTACTTC
>TRBJ1-2|TRBV20-1|.|.
CSARGRGGYGYTF
TGCAGTGCTAGAGGCCGGGGCGGCTATGGCTACACCTTC